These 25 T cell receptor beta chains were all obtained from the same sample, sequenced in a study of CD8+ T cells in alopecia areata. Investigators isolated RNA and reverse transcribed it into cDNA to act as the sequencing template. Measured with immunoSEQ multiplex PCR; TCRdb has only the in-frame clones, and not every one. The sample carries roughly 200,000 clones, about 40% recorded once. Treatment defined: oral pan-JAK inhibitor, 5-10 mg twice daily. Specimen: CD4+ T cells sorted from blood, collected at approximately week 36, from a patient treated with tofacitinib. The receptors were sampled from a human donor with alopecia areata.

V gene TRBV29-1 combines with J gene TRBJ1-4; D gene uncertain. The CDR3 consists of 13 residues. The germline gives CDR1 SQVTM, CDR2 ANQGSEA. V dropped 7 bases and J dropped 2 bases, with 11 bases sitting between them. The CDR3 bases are TGCAGCGCCTCAGAGTCGACTAATGAAAAACTGTTTTTT. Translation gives CSASESTNEKLFF.

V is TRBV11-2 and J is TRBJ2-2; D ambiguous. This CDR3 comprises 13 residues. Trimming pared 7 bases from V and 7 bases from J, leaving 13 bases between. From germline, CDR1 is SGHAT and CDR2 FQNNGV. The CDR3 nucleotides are TGTGCCAGCACCGAGAACGGGCACGGGGAGCTGTTTTTT. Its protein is CASTENGHGELFF.

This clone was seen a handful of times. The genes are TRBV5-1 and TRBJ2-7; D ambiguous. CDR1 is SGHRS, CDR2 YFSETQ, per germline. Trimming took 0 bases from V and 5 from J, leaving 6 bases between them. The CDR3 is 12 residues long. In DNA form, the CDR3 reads TGCGCCAGCAGCTTGGCCCCAGACGAGCAGTACTTC. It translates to CASSLAPDEQYF.

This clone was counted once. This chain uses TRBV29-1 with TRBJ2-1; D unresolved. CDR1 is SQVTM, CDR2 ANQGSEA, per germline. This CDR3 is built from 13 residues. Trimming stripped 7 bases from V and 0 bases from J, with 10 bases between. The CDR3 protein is CSAIEYSYNEQFF. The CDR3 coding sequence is TGCAGCGCGATCGAATACTCCTACAATGAGCAGTTCTTC.

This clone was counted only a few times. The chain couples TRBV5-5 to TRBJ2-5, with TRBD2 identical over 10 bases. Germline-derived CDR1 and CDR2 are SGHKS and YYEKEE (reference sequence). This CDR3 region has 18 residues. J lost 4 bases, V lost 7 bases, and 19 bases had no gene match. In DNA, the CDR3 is TGTGCCAGCTCGAATCAAGGGAGCGGGAGGGTCAGGGGAGAGACCCAGTACTTC. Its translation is CASSNQGSGRVRGETQYF.

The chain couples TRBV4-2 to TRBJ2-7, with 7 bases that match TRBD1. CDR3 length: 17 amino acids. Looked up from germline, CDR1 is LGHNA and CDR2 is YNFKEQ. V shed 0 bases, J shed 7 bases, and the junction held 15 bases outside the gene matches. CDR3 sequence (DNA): TGTGCCAGCAGCCAAGATGGAGGTGGGACAGCTCCAAGGGAGCAGTACTTC. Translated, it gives CASSQDGGGTAPREQYF.

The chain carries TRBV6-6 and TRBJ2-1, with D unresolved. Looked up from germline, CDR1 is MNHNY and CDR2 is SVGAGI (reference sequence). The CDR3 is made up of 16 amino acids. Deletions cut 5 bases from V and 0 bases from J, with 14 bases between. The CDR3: CASSPDDWSSYNEQFF. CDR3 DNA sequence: TGTGCCAGCAGTCCAGATGACTGGAGCTCCTACAATGAGCAGTTCTTC.

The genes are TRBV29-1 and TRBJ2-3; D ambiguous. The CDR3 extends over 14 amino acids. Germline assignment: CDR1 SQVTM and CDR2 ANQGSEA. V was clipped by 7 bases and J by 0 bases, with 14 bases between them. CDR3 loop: CSGSSTTSTDTQYF. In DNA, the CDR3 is TGCAGCGGCTCATCGACAACTAGCACAGATACGCAGTATTTT.

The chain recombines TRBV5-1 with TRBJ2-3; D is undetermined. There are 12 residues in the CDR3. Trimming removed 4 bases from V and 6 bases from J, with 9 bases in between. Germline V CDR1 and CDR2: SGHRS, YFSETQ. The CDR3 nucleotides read TGCGCCAGCAGCAGAACAACCGATACGCAGTATTTT. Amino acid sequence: CASSRTTDTQYF.

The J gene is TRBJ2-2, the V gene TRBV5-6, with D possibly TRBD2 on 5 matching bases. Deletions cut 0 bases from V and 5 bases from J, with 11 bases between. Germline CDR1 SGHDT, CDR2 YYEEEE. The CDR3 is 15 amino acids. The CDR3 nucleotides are TGTGCCAGCAGCTTGGAGCTGAGGGCAACCGGGGAGCTGTTTTTT. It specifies CASSLELRATGELFF. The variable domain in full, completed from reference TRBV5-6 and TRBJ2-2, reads DAGVTQSPTHLIKTRGQQVTLRCSPKSGHDTVSWYQQALGQGPQFIFQYYEEEERQRGNFPDRFSGHQFPNYSSELNVNALLLGDSALYLCASSLELRATGELFFGEGSRLTVL.

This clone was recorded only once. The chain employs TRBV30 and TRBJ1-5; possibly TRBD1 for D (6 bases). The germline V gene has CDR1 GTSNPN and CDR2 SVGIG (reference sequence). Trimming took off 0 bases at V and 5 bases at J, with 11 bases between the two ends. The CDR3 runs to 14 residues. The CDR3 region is CAWSVRQGYQPQHF. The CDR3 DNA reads TGTGCCTGGAGTGTTCGTCAGGGGTATCAGCCCCAGCATTTT.

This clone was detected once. The CDR3 DNA follows: TGTGCCAGCAGTCGATACGGGACTAGCGCAAGCTACGAGCAGTACTTC. Protein sequence: CASSRYGTSASYEQYF. The chain carries TRBV27 and TRBJ2-7; 10 bases align to TRBD2. J lost 3 bases, V lost 5 bases, and 10 bases had no gene match. CDR1 and CDR2 from the germline V gene are MNHEY and SMNVEV (reference sequence). This CDR3 is 16 amino acids long.

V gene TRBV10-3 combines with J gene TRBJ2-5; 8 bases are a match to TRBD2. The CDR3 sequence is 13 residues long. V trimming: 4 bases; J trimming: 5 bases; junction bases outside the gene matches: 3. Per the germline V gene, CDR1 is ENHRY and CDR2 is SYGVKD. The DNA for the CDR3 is TGTGCCATCAGTGTCACGGGGGGGGAGACCCAGTACTTC. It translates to CAISVTGGETQYF.

The CDR3 DNA is TGTGCCATCAGTGAGAAGGACCAGACCCAGTACTTC. Translating gives CAISEKDQTQYF. V and J are TRBV10-3 and TRBJ2-5; no firm D call. V lost 2 bases and J lost 6, with 7 bases in between. This CDR3 contains 12 residues. The germline CDR1 and CDR2 sequences are ENHRY and SYGVKD.

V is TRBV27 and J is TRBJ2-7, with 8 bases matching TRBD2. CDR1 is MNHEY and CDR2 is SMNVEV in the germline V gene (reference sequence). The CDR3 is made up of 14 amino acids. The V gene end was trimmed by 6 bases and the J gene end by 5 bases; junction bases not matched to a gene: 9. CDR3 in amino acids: CASSSWTSLNEQYF. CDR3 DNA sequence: TGTGCCAGCAGCAGCTGGACTAGCCTCAACGAGCAGTACTTC.

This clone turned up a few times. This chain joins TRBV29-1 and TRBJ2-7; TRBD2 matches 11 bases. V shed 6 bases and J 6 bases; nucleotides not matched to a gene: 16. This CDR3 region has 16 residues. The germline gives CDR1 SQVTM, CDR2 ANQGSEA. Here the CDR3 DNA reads TGCAGCGTCGTTTACTCCGGGACTAGCGGTTCGGGCGAGCAGTACTTC. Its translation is CSVVYSGTSGSGEQYF.

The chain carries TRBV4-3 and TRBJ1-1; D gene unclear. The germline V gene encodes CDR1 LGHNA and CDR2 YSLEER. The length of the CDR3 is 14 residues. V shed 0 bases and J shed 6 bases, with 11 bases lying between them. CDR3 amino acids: CASSQEPGSPEAFF. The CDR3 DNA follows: TGCGCCAGCAGCCAAGAACCGGGGAGCCCTGAAGCTTTCTTT.

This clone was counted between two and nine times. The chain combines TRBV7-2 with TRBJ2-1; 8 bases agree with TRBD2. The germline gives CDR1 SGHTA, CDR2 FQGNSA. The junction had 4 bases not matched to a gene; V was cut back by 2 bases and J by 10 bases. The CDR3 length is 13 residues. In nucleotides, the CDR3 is TGTGCCAGCAGCTTACGGCCGGGAGGGGAGCAGTTCTTC. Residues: CASSLRPGGEQFF.

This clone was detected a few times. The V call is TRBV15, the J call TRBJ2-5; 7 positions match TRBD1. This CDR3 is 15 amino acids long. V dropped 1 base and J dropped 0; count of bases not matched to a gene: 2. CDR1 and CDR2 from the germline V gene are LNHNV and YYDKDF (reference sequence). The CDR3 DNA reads TGTGCCACCAGCAGAGCACAGGGGAACCAAGAGACCCAGTACTTC. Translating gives CATSRAQGNQETQYF.

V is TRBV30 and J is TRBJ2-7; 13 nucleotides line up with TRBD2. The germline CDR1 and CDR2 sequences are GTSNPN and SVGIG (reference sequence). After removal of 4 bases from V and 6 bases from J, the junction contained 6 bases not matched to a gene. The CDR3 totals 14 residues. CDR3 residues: CAWTPGLAGTEQYF. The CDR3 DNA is TGTGCCTGGACTCCGGGACTAGCGGGAACCGAGCAGTACTTC.

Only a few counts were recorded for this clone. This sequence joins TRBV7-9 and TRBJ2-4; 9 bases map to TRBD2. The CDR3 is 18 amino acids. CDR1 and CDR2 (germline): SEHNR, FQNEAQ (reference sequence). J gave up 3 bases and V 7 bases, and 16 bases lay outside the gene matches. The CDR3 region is CASTARKIAGEGKNIQYF. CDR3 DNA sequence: TGTGCCAGCACCGCCCGGAAGATAGCGGGAGAGGGCAAAAACATTCAGTACTTC.

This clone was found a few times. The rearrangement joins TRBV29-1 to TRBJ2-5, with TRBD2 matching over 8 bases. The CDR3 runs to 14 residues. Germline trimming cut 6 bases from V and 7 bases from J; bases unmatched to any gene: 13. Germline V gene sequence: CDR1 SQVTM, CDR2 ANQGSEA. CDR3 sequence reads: CSVARGAGALTQYF. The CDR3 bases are TGCAGCGTCGCCCGAGGAGCGGGAGCTTTGACCCAGTACTTC.

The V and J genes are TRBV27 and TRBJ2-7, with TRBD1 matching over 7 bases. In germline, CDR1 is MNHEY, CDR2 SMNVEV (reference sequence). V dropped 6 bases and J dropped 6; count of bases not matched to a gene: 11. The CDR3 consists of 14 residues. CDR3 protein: CASSRRQGRLEQYF. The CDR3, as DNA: TGTGCCAGCAGCCGGAGACAGGGACGGCTCGAGCAGTACTTC.

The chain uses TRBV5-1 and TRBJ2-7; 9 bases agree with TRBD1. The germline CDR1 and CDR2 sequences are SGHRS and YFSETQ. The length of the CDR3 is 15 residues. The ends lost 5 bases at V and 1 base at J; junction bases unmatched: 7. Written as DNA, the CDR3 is TGCGCCAGCAGACAAGGGACAGGGAGGTCCTACGAGCAGTACTTC. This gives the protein CASRQGTGRSYEQYF.

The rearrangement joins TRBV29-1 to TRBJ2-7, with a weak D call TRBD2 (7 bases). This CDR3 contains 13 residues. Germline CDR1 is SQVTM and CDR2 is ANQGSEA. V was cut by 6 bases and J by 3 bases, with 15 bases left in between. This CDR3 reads CSVWQGRGYEQYF. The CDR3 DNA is TGCAGCGTGTGGCAGGGGAGGGGCTACGAGCAGTACTTC.